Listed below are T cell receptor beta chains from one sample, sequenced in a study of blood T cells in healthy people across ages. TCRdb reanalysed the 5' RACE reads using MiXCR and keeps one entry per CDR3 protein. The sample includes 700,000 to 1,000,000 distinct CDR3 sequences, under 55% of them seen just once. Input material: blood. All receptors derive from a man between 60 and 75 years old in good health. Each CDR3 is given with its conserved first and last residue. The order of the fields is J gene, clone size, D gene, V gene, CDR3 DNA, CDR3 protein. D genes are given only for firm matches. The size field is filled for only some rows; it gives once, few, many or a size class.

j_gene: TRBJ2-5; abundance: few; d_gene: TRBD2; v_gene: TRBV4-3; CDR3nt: TGCGCCAGCAGCCAAGATTTCTCTAGCGGGCAACAAGAGACCCAGTACTTC; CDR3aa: CASSQDFSSGQQETQYF
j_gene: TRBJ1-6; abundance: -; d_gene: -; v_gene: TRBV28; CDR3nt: TGTGCCAACATCCAAGGGAGGACACCAAACTCACCCCTCCACTTT; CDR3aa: CANIQGRTPNSPLHF
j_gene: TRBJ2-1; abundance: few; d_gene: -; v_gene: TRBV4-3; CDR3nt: TGCGCCAGCAGCCAAGATCTGGTGTACAATGAGCAGTTCTTC; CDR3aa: CASSQDLVYNEQFF
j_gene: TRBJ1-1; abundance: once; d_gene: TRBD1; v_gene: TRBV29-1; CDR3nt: TGCAGCGTTGGGTGGCAGGGGGCGGACACTGAAGCTTTCTTT; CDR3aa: CSVGWQGADTEAFF
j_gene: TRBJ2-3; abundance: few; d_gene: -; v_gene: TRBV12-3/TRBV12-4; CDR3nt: TGTGCCAGCAGTTTCACTGGCGGGCCCGGTGGTACGCAGTATTTT; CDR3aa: CASSFTGGPGGTQYF
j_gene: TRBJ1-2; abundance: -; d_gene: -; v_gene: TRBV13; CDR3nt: TGTGCCAGCAGCACGGGAGGTACGGGCTACACCTTC; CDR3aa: CASSTGGTGYTF
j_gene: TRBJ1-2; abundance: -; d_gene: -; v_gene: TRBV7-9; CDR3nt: TGTGCCAGCAGCTCGATGACGGATCCTAGCTATGGCTACACCTTC; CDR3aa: CASSSMTDPSYGYTF
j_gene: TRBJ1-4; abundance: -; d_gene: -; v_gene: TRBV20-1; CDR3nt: TGCAGTGCTCCGACAAAAACTAATGAAAAACTGTTTTTT; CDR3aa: CSAPTKTNEKLFF
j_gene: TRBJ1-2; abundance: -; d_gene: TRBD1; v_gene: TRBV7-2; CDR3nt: TGTGCCAGCAGCCCATGGGACAGGTTTAACTATGGCTACACCTTC; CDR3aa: CASSPWDRFNYGYTF
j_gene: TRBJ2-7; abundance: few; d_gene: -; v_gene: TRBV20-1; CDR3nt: TGCAGTGTCCCAGGGGAAGTAGGGCTCGAGCAGTACTTC; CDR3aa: CSVPGEVGLEQYF
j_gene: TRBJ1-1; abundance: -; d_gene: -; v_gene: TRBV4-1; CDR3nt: TGCGCCAGCAGCCAAGATAGGTATAACACTGAAGCTTTCTTT; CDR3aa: CASSQDRYNTEAFF
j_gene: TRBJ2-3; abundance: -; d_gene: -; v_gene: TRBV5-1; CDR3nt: TGCGCCAGCGGGACGGACCTATCGCGCGGCACAGATACGCAGTATTTT; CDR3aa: CASGTDLSRGTDTQYF
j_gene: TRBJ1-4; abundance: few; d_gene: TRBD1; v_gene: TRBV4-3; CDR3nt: TGCGCCAGCAGCTTGTACAGGGGGCGCGATGAAAAACTGTTTTTT; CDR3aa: CASSLYRGRDEKLFF
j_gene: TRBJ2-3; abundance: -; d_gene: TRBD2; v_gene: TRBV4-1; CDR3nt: TGCGCCAGCAGCCAAGTTCAAGCGGGGGGCACAGATACGCAGTATTTT; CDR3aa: CASSQVQAGGTDTQYF
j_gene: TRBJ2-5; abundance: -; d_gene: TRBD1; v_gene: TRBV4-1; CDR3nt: TGCGCCAGCAGCCGCCGACCGGGACAGCAAGAGACCCAGTACTTC; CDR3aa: CASSRRPGQQETQYF
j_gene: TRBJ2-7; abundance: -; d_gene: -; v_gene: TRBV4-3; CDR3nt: TGCGCCAGCAGCCAAGGCCGACTGGGAAGCGAGCAGTACTTC; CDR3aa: CASSQGRLGSEQYF
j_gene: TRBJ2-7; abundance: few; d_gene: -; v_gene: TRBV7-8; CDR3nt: TGTGCCAGCAGCTTATGGCTTTCTCGACCAGGTTTCTCCTACGAGCAGTACTTC; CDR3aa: CASSLWLSRPGFSYEQYF
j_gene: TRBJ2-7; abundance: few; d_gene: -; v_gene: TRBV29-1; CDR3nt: TGCAGCGTTGTACGGCCCCCGCTCTACGAGCAGTACTTC; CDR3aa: CSVVRPPLYEQYF
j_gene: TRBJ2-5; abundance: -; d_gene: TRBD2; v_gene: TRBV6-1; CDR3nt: TGTGCCAGCGGCCGGCTAGCGGGGGGGCAGTACCAAGAGACCCAGTACTTC; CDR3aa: CASGRLAGGQYQETQYF
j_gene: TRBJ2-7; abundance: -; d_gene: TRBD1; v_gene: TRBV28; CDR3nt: TGTGCCAGCAGTTCGACAGGGACACTTTCGGGGGAGCAGTACTTC; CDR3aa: CASSSTGTLSGEQYF
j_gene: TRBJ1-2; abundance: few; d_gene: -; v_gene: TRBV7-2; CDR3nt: TGTGCCAGCAGCTTAGACGCCAGTATCTATGGCTACACCTTC; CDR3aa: CASSLDASIYGYTF
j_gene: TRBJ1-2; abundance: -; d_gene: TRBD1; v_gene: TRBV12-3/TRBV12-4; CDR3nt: TGTGCCAGCAGTTTGGGGGGGACAGGGCATGGCTACACCTTC; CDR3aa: CASSLGGTGHGYTF
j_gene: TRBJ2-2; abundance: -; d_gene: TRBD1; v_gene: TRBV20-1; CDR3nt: TGCAGTGCTAACTATGCCGGGACAGGGGGCATCGGGGAGCTGTTTTTT; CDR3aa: CSANYAGTGGIGELFF
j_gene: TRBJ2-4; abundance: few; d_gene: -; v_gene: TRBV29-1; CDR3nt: TGCAGCGTGGGCGGAAAGGGGAACATTCAGTACTTC; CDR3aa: CSVGGKGNIQYF
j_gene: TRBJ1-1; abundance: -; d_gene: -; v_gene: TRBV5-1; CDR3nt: TGCGCCAGCAGCTTGGGAACTGGGGCGAGCACTGAAGCTTTCTTT; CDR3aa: CASSLGTGASTEAFF
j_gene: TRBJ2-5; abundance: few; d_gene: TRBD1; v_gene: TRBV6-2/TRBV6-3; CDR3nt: TGTGCCAGCAGTTACGTCGACAGGGTCCAAGAGACCCAGTACTTC; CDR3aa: CASSYVDRVQETQYF
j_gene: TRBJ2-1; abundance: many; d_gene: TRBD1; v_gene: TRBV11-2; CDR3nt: TGTGCCAGCAGCTCGTACTTCTCCGGGACAGGGCACTCCTACAATGAGCAGTTCTTC; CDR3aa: CASSSYFSGTGHSYNEQFF
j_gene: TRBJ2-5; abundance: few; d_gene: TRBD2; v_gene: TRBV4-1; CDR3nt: TGCGCCAGCAGCCAAGCGTGGACGGCCGGGACTAGCGGGTTCCAAGAGACCCAGTACTTC; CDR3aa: CASSQAWTAGTSGFQETQYF
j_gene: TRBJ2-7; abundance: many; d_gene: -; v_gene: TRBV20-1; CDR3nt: TGCAGTGCTGAGGGGGGAACACGAAGCTCCTACGAGCAGTACTTC; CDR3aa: CSAEGGTRSSYEQYF
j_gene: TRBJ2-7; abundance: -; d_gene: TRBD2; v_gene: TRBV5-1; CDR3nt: TGCGCCGTAGACCATTCCTGGGACTATAGATACGAGCAGTACTTC; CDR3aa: CAVDHSWDYRYEQYF
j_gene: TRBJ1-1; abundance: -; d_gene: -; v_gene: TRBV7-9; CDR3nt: TGTGCCAGCAGCTTGGGGGGGGCCCAAGGGAACACTGAAGCTTTCTTT; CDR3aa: CASSLGGAQGNTEAFF
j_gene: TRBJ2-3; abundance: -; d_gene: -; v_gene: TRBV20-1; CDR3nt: TGCAGTGCCCCTCCTAGCAGAGGCACAGATACGCAGTATTTT; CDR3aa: CSAPPSRGTDTQYF
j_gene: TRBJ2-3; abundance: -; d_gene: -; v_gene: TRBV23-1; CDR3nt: TGCGCCAGCAGTCAATCGCCCAGGGAAACTAGCACAGATACGCAGTATTTT; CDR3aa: CASSQSPRETSTDTQYF